This TCR beta chain was observed in a study of cytomegalovirus exposure and HLA in healthy donors. The germline V and J ends were trimmed by 7 bases and 4 bases, with 18 bases remaining between them. The CDR3 is 15 residues long. Germline CDR1 and CDR2: MGHDK and SYGVNS. Produced via immunoSEQ multiplex PCR; TCRdb's table is partial and in-frame only. The repertoire holds around 94,000 clones, with about 95% as singletons. This clone was picked up one time. The chain recombines TRBV25-1 with TRBJ2-3; a weak D match, TRBD2 (5 bases). Sequenced material: PBMCs. This receptor was taken from a woman younger than 35 in good health and CMV-seronegative. The CDR3 region has the DNA TGTGCCAGCAACGGTATTGAGGGTGGGGCAGATACGCAGTATTTT. It codes for CASNGIEGGADTQYF.